The 18 T cell receptor beta chains below all came from one sample that was sequenced in a study of cytomegalovirus exposure and HLA in healthy donors. PCR used 60 Vbeta primers and 13 Jbeta primers. Using immunoSEQ multiplex PCR, the repertoire was profiled, and TCRdb retains in-frame clones only, with some absent. The sample gives 150,000 to 200,000 clones, about 9% of which show up once; roughly 1.4% is in the top ten. Material for sequencing was PBMCs. These receptor sequences come from a young woman in good health and CMV-seropositive.

The V gene is TRBV21-1, the J gene TRBJ2-7; TRBD1 reflects the table's D call only, with no check against the DNA. TRBV21-1 is an annotated pseudogene. The CDR3 extends over 14 amino acids. CDR3 coding DNA: TGTGCCAGCAGCACCCAGGGGAGATCCTACGAGCAGTACTTC. Amino acid sequence: CASSTQGRSYEQYF.

The V and J genes are TRBV5-1 and TRBJ2-7; the match to TRBD1 covers 10 bases. Trimming took 4 bases from V and 3 from J; bases not matched to a gene: 4. Germline V gene lookup returns CDR1 SGHRS and CDR2 YFSETQ. CDR3 size: 14 residues. In nucleotides, the CDR3 is TGCGCCAGCAGCGGGGGACAGGGGAACTACGAGCAGTACTTC. Translating gives CASSGGQGNYEQYF.

A word on this clone: Additional DNA sequences in this sample encode the identical CDR3. The chain joins TRBV6-5 to TRBJ1-1, with TRBD1 as a possible D gene (6 bases). This CDR3 has 15 residues. V dropped 0 bases and J dropped 5 bases, with 13 bases sitting between them. Germline values: CDR1 MNHEY, CDR2 SVGAGI. CDR3 DNA sequence: TGTGCCAGCAGTTACTCGACAGGAATAGGGACTGAAGCTTTCTTT. Translated, it gives CASSYSTGIGTEAFF.

This clone was counted only a few times. V usage is TRBV27 and J usage is TRBJ1-5; TRBD1 is a possible D gene (5 bases). Germline assignment: CDR1 MNHEY and CDR2 SMNVEV (reference sequence). Trimming shortened V by 3 bases and J by 0 bases, and 9 bases separated the two germline ends. This CDR3 is 15 amino acids long. The CDR3 spells CASSLGRASNQPQHF. The CDR3 coding sequence is TGTGCCAGCAGTTTGGGCAGGGCTAGCAATCAGCCCCAGCATTTT.

This clone turned up a few times. Here the CDR3 DNA reads TGTGCCTGGAGTCCCATGAGAGCCTCACAAGAGACCCAGTACTTC. As protein: CAWSPMRASQETQYF. The chain couples TRBV30 to TRBJ2-5, with D unclear. Trimming shortened V by 2 bases and J by 2 bases, and 15 bases separated the two germline ends. The germline gives CDR1 GTSNPN, CDR2 SVGIG (reference sequence). There are 15 residues in the CDR3.

There are a few counts of this clone. This rearrangement joins TRBV6-1 to TRBJ1-1, with TRBD1 matching 10 bases. Germline V gene data show CDR1 as MNHNS and CDR2 as SASEGT. This CDR3 contains 16 residues. The V gene end was trimmed by 4 bases and the J gene end by 3 bases; junction bases not matched to a gene: 8. CDR3 bases: TGTGCCAGCAGTGTTACCGGGACAGGGGTTTACACTGAAGCTTTCTTT. As protein: CASSVTGTGVYTEAFF.

This clone was counted between two and nine times. The chain joins TRBV7-2 to TRBJ2-7; a possible D gene is TRBD2 (5 bases). V lost 5 bases to trimming and J lost 2 bases, with 19 bases between them. This CDR3 is built from 16 residues. Per the germline V gene, CDR1 is SGHTA and CDR2 is FQGNSA. Here the CDR3 reads CASSQPQARRPYEQYF. CDR3 nucleotides: TGTGCCAGCAGCCAACCCCAAGCACGGAGGCCCTACGAGCAGTACTTC.

The gene calls are TRBV18 and TRBJ1-1; D is possibly TRBD1 (6 bases). The V gene lost 3 bases and the J gene lost 1 base, with 18 bases spanning the gap. CDR3 length: 17 residues. Looked up from germline, CDR1 is KGHSH and CDR2 is LQKENI. The CDR3 DNA reads as TGTGCCAGCTCACCGTATGCCGGGGGGGCGAAGAACACTGAAGCTTTCTTT. Translating it yields CASSPYAGGAKNTEAFF. Combining the CDR3 with reference TRBV18 and TRBJ1-1 gives the whole variable domain NAGVMQNPRHLVRRRGQEARLRCSPMKGHSHVYWYRQLPEEGLKFMVYLQKENIIDESGMPKERFSAEFPKEGPSILRIQQVVRGDSAAYFCASSPYAGGAKNTEAFFGQGTRLTVV.

This clone came up a few times. This sequence joins TRBV21-1 and TRBJ2-1; TRBD2, the table's D call, was not compared with the DNA. TRBV21-1 is recorded as a pseudogene. This CDR3 has 20 amino acids. The DNA of the CDR3 is TGTGCCAGCAGCAAAGTTGATAGGAGGTGGAGAGGCTCGGACTACAATGAGCAGTTCTTC. Translation: CASSKVDRRWRGSDYNEQFF.

On this clone: Compared with germline, one end of the junction differs, possibly owing to a read error. The gene calls are TRBV6-5 and TRBJ1-2, with D hard to call. Germline values: CDR1 MNHEY, CDR2 SVGAGI. The CDR3 consists of 14 residues. The CDR3 sequence: CASSSRIPIYGHTF. As DNA, the CDR3 is TGTGCCAGCAGTTCCAGGATCCCTATCTATGGCCACACCTTC.

This clone was seen a few times. The V gene is TRBV5-1, the J gene TRBJ2-3; 8 bases are shared with TRBD2. This CDR3 region has 12 residues. V lost 5 bases and J lost 4; bases outside the gene matches: 0. Looked up from germline, CDR1 is SGHRS and CDR2 is YFSETQ. The DNA of the CDR3 is TGCGCCAGCAGACTAGCGGCAGATACGCAGTATTTT. Residues: CASRLAADTQYF.

V gene TRBV10-1 combines with J gene TRBJ2-7; no reliable D call. V lost 2 bases and J lost 5, with 10 bases in between. Germline V CDR1 and CDR2: WNHNN, SYGVQD (reference sequence). The CDR3 runs 13 residues. CDR3 amino acids: CASSEVGSDEQYF. The CDR3 region has the DNA TGCGCCAGCAGTGAGGTCGGGTCGGACGAGCAGTACTTC.

The gene calls are TRBV19 and TRBJ1-5; a possible D gene is TRBD1 (5 bases). Germline CDR1 is LNHDA and CDR2 is SQIVND (reference sequence). This CDR3 comprises 15 residues. V was cut by 1 base and J by 7 bases, with 14 bases left in between. The CDR3 sequence is CASSIGRGGEQPQHF. The CDR3 DNA reads TGTGCCAGTAGTATAGGCCGTGGGGGGGAACAGCCCCAGCATTTT.

This clone came up a few times. The rearrangement uses TRBV2 and TRBJ1-5, with 9 bases lining up with TRBD1. With 5 bases clipped from V and 7 bases from J, the junction kept 6 bases outside the gene matches. This CDR3 spans 14 amino acids. Germline V CDR1 and CDR2: SNHLY, FYNNEI. The CDR3 coding sequence is TGTGCCAGCAGTCCTCGGGACAGGGAGCAGCCCCAGCATTTT. Residues: CASSPRDREQPQHF.

There are a few counts of this clone. V gene TRBV4-1 combines with J gene TRBJ2-1; 9 nucleotides line up with TRBD2. The CDR3 contains 16 residues. Per the germline V gene, CDR1 is MGHRA and CDR2 is YSYEKL. V dropped 4 bases and J dropped 9; count of bases not matched to a gene: 13. In nucleotides, the CDR3 is TGCGCCAGCAGCCCCGCGGGGGTAGCGGGAGTCCTTGAGCAGTTCTTC. This codes for CASSPAGVAGVLEQFF.

The genes are TRBV6-5 and TRBJ1-2, with TRBD1 matching over 7 bases. Germline values: CDR1 MNHEY, CDR2 SVGAGI. The CDR3 covers 12 residues. The V segment lost 10 bases and the J segment 7 bases; nucleotides outside the gene matches: 9. CDR3: CATIGRGPGYTF. CDR3 in DNA: TGTGCCACCATCGGGAGGGGGCCTGGCTACACCTTC.

V is TRBV4-2 and J is TRBJ2-5, with 7 bases fitting TRBD2. Gene TRBJ2-7 matches the end of the DNA better, so the J call may be wrong. In germline, CDR1 is LGHNA, CDR2 YNFKEQ. CDR3 length equals 18 residues. The CDR3: CASSQDASGARRSYEQYF. In DNA form, the CDR3 reads TGTGCCAGCAGCCAAGACGCTAGCGGTGCCCGTCGTTCCTACGAGCAGTACTTC.

This chain joins TRBV30 and TRBJ1-2, with TRBD1 identical over 10 bases. There are 16 residues in the CDR3. The V and J ends lost 8 bases and 4 bases, in that order; junction bases with no gene match: 16. CDR1 and CDR2 (germline): GTSNPN, SVGIG (reference sequence). In DNA form, the CDR3 reads TGTGCCAGGCAAAGGTTGGGGACAGGGGCCCCCTATGGCTACACCTTC. Its protein product is CARQRLGTGAPYGYTF.